These 26 T cell receptor beta chains came from one sample sequenced in a study of identical twins. Each CDR3 protein gets one entry after TCRdb re-called the 5' RACE reads with MiXCR. The sample carries about 700,000 distinct CDR3 sequences, 8.6% recorded once. The sample was also linked to a second study, of yellow fever vaccine responses in identical twins.

Sequencing was done on a sample of PBMCs. The receptors here all came from a woman under 30 in good health.

The table lists this clonotype with many counts. The CDR3 bases are TGTGCCACCAGTGATTTGGCCGCCGGGACTAGCGGAAACAATGAGCAGTTCTTC. This encodes CATSDLAAGTSGNNEQFF. The chain carries TRBV24-1 and TRBJ2-1, with 11 bases that match TRBD2. There are 18 residues in the CDR3. Germline V gene sequence: CDR1 KGHDR, CDR2 SFDVKD. The V gene end was trimmed by 0 bases and the J gene end by 5 bases; junction bases not matched to a gene: 8.

The CDR3 spells CSVRTSRSGELFF. The CDR3 DNA reads as TGCAGCGTTAGGACTAGCAGGTCCGGGGAGCTGTTTTTT. The chain combines TRBV29-1 with TRBJ2-2; the match to TRBD2 covers 8 bases. J was trimmed by 6 bases and V by 5 bases; bases with no gene match: 5. Germline V gives CDR1 SQVTM, CDR2 ANQGSEA. This CDR3 contains 13 residues.

There are many counts of this clonotype. The chain recombines TRBV20-1 with TRBJ2-1; a weak D match, TRBD1 (7 bases). Germline V gene data show CDR1 as DFQATT and CDR2 as SNEGSKA (reference sequence). The CDR3 spans 14 residues. V dropped 6 bases and J dropped 5 bases, with 17 bases sitting between them. The CDR3 DNA reads TGCAGTGCCCCAGCGGCAGGGGGGCACAATGAGCAGTTCTTC. It specifies CSAPAAGGHNEQFF.

This clonotype was recorded at least ten times. The chain recombines TRBV10-3 with TRBJ2-3, with TRBD2 matching over 7 bases. The trim removed 0 bases at V and 0 bases at J, leaving 3 bases unmatched. Per the germline V gene, CDR1 is ENHRY and CDR2 is SYGVKD. The CDR3 totals 16 residues. This chain's CDR3 is CAISESTGGSTDTQYF. The CDR3, as DNA: TGTGCCATCAGTGAGTCGACGGGGGGAAGCACAGATACGCAGTATTTT.

This clonotype turned up a few times. The V gene is TRBV27, the J gene TRBJ2-7, with D tentatively TRBD2 (6 bases). The germline CDR1 and CDR2 sequences are MNHEY and SMNVEV (reference sequence). The ends were cut back, 2 bases at V and 4 bases at J, with 12 bases in the middle. The CDR3 runs 14 residues. The CDR3 region is CASSLRSGEYEQYF. The CDR3 coding sequence is TGTGCCAGCAGTTTAAGGTCGGGGGAATACGAGCAGTACTTC.

At least ten counts were recorded for this clonotype. CDR3 in amino acids: CASSEGTGGNQPQHF. The CDR3 DNA reads TGTGCCAGCAGTGAGGGGACAGGGGGCAATCAGCCCCAGCATTTT. The chain is built from TRBV2 and TRBJ1-5; TRBD1 aligns across 10 bases. The CDR3 covers 15 residues. Germline CDR1 SNHLY, CDR2 FYNNEI. V was clipped by 3 bases and J by 2 bases; unmatched bases: 1. Complete variable domain (other parts from reference TRBV2 and TRBJ1-5): EPEVTQTPSHQVTQMGQEVILRCVPISNHLYFYWYRQILGQKVEFLVSFYNNEISEKSEIFDDQFSVERPDGSNFTLKIRSTKLEDSAMYFCASSEGTGGNQPQHFGDGTRLSIL.

This clonotype was observed a few times. The rearrangement uses TRBV20-1 and TRBJ2-2, with a tentative D call TRBD2 (5 bases). The germline V gene has CDR1 DFQATT and CDR2 SNEGSKA (reference sequence). Trimming left V 0 bases short and J 7 bases short, with 15 bases between. The CDR3 runs to 15 residues. CDR3 nucleotide sequence: TGCAGTGCTAGAGATCTAGGCCTCGGAGGCGGGGAGCTGTTTTTT. Protein sequence: CSARDLGLGGGELFF.

The rearrangement uses TRBV2 and TRBJ2-1; possible D gene TRBD1, 6 bases. Looked up from germline, CDR1 is SNHLY and CDR2 is FYNNEI. The CDR3 loop spans 12 amino acids. Trimming removed 3 bases from V and 9 bases from J, with 9 bases in between. The CDR3 nucleotides are TGTGCCAGCAGTGATGTAGGGGGTGAGCAGTTCTTC. Encoded protein: CASSDVGGEQFF.

The genes are TRBV4-2 and TRBJ2-1; 8 bases agree with TRBD2. The V segment lost 0 bases and the J segment 7 bases; nucleotides outside the gene matches: 14. CDR1 is LGHNA, CDR2 YNFKEQ, per germline. This CDR3 comprises 18 residues. The chain's CDR3 is CASSQDYYRLASGNEQFF. DNA for the CDR3: TGTGCCAGCAGCCAAGATTACTACCGACTAGCGTCGGGAAATGAGCAGTTCTTC.

This clonotype has a count of ten or more. The chain employs TRBV12-3 or TRBV12-4 and TRBJ2-7, with 10 bases that match TRBD1. V lost 5 bases, J lost 2 bases, and 3 bases stayed unmatched. The CDR3 extends over 14 amino acids. This chain's CDR3 is CASSVGTGAYEQYF. DNA for the CDR3: TGTGCCAGCAGTGTGGGGACAGGGGCCTACGAGCAGTACTTC.

This clonotype showed up just a few times. The chain employs TRBV21-1 and TRBJ2-7; TRBD1 was called by the table and not checked on the DNA. TRBV21-1 is a documented pseudogene. CDR3 length: 16 amino acids. Here the CDR3 DNA reads TGTGCCAGCAGCAAAACGCGCCGACAGGGGGCCTACGAGCAGTACTTC. Amino acids: CASSKTRRQGAYEQYF.

At least ten counts were recorded for this clonotype. The V call is TRBV20-1, the J call TRBJ2-7; 7 positions agree with TRBD1. The CDR3 covers 14 residues. The junction had 8 bases not matched to a gene; V was cut back by 6 bases and J by 0 bases. Germline CDR1 is DFQATT and CDR2 is SNEGSKA (reference sequence). The CDR3 loop reads CSADREPSSYEQYF. CDR3 DNA sequence: TGCAGTGCCGACAGGGAACCTAGCTCCTACGAGCAGTACTTC.

This clonotype was picked up many times. This chain uses TRBV20-1 with TRBJ2-2; 7 positions match TRBD2. The CDR3 loop spans 15 amino acids. Germline lookup yields CDR1 DFQATT and CDR2 SNEGSKA (reference sequence). With V trimmed by 0 bases and J by 5 bases, 6 bases remained unmatched. This chain's CDR3 is CSARETAGGTGELFF. Written as DNA, the CDR3 is TGCAGTGCTAGAGAAACAGCCGGGGGGACCGGGGAGCTGTTTTTT.

This clonotype was observed at least ten times. This sequence joins TRBV29-1 and TRBJ2-1; TRBD1 agrees at 9 bases. CDR1 is SQVTM and CDR2 is ANQGSEA in the germline V gene. The CDR3 is made up of 14 amino acids. The ends lost 8 bases at V and 0 bases at J; junction bases unmatched: 5. The CDR3 region has the DNA TGCAGCTCCGGGGACAGGGTCTCCTACAATGAGCAGTTCTTC. It yields the protein CSSGDRVSYNEQFF.

The rearrangement uses TRBV2 and TRBJ2-7; 11 bases are a match to TRBD1. There are 14 residues in the CDR3. Trimming took 4 bases from V and 3 from J; bases not matched to a gene: 2. The germline gives CDR1 SNHLY, CDR2 FYNNEI. This CDR3 reads CASSGTGGIYEQYF. CDR3 sequence (DNA): TGTGCCAGCAGTGGGACAGGGGGCATCTACGAGCAGTACTTC.

In its sample, this clonotype was seen a few times. The junction departs from the called germline gene at one end, perhaps through a read error. V is TRBV14 and J is TRBJ2-1; the match to TRBD2 covers 9 bases. This CDR3 region has 16 residues. Looked up from germline, CDR1 is SGHDN and CDR2 is FVKESK. This CDR3 is CASSQVAGARYNEQFF. Written as DNA, the CDR3 is TGCGCCAGCAGCCAGGTAGCGGGAGCCCGCTACAATGAGCAGTTCTTC.

This clonotype was observed a handful of times. The V call is TRBV27, the J call TRBJ2-7, with D tentatively TRBD1 (6 bases). This CDR3 is built from 16 residues. Germline V gene lookup returns CDR1 MNHEY and CDR2 SMNVEV (reference sequence). The V gene lost 5 bases and the J gene lost 6 bases, with 23 bases spanning the gap. The CDR3 region has the DNA TGTGCCAGCAGTACCAACCTCGACAGGAATCCCCTCGAGCAGTACTTC. Encoded protein: CASSTNLDRNPLEQYF.

Only a few counts were recorded for this clonotype. J is TRBJ2-5 and V is TRBV6-1; 7 positions agree with TRBD1. Trimming removed 6 bases from V and 4 bases from J; junction bases left unmatched: 8. The CDR3 totals 14 residues. Germline V gene sequence: CDR1 MNHNS, CDR2 SASEGT. Here the CDR3 reads CASRRNRGPETQYF. CDR3 DNA: TGTGCCAGCAGGCGAAACAGGGGACCAGAGACCCAGTACTTC.

In this sample, this clonotype turned up a few times. A read error may explain this, as a much larger clone is one base away. The rearrangement links TRBV2 to TRBJ1-1; no definite D call. CDR3 length: 11 residues. Looked up from germline, CDR1 is SNHLY and CDR2 is FYNNEI. In nucleotides, the CDR3 is TGTGCCAGCAGTGGATACACTGAAGCTTTATTT. Translated: CASSGYTEALF. Using reference TRBV2 and TRBJ1-1 for the parts outside the CDR3, the full variable domain is EPEVTQTPSHQVTQMGQEVILRCVPISNHLYFYWYRQILGQKVEFLVSFYNNEISEKSEIFDDQFSVERPDGSNFTLKIRSTKLEDSAMYFCASSGYTEALFGQGTRLTVV.

This clonotype showed up just a few times. This rearrangement joins TRBV4-1 to TRBJ2-4, with TRBD2 matching 7 bases. Germline CDR1 is MGHRA and CDR2 is YSYEKL. V trimming: 1 base; J trimming: 3 bases; junction bases outside the gene matches: 9. This CDR3 comprises 17 residues. The CDR3 sequence is CASSQGDSGPGKNIQYF. CDR3 coding DNA: TGCGCCAGCAGCCAAGGGGATAGCGGGCCAGGCAAAAACATTCAGTACTTC.

This clonotype was counted only a few times. CDR3 DNA: TGTGCCAGCAGACCCGGACTAGCGGGAGGGCCTAGCACAGATACGCAGTATTTT. Amino acids: CASRPGLAGGPSTDTQYF. The chain carries TRBV5-4 and TRBJ2-3, with 15 bases aligning to TRBD2. Germline CDR1 and CDR2: SGHNT and YYREEE (reference sequence). Losses at the gene ends were 5 bases for V and 0 bases for J; bases not matched to a gene: 7. The CDR3 extends over 18 amino acids.

This clonotype was seen only a few times. This chain uses TRBV7-9 with TRBJ2-1, with D possibly matching TRBD1 (5 bases). The CDR3 contains 14 residues. With 1 base removed from V and 5 bases from J, the gap between germline ends came to 9 bases. CDR1 and CDR2 from the germline V gene are SEHNR and FQNEAQ (reference sequence). The CDR3 DNA sequence: TGTGCCAGCAGCTTAGTGTTACAGGACAATGAGCAGTTCTTC. Translation gives CASSLVLQDNEQFF.

This clonotype was picked up many times. The V and J genes are TRBV11-2 and TRBJ2-6; D call uncertain. The CDR3 runs to 15 residues. Germline V CDR1 and CDR2: SGHAT, FQNNGV. Trimming cost V 4 bases and J 1 base, with 8 bases left between them. The CDR3 region has the DNA TGTGCCAGCAGCTCCCGTGATTCTGGGGCCAACGTCCTGACTTTC. Residues: CASSSRDSGANVLTF.

This chain's CDR3 is CASSQSQTFRLAGAVGNEQFF. CDR3 nucleotides: TGTGCCAGCAGCCAATCACAGACATTCAGGCTAGCGGGAGCCGTTGGGAATGAGCAGTTCTTC. This chain uses TRBV4-2 with TRBJ2-1; TRBD2 matches at 10 bases. Per germline, CDR1 LGHNA and CDR2 YNFKEQ. The CDR3 length is 21 residues. Trimming at V came to 2 bases and at J to 7 bases, leaving 23 bases not matched to a gene.

Many counts were recorded for this clonotype. At one boundary the junction diverges from the germline segment, which might be a read error. This chain links TRBV12-3 or TRBV12-4 with TRBJ2-7; D is uncertain. The CDR3 is 11 residues long. CDR3 protein: CATSISYEQYF. In DNA form, the CDR3 reads TGTGCCACCAGTATCAGCTACGAGCAGTACTTC.

The chain is built from TRBV3-1 and TRBJ1-5, with a possible D match to TRBD1 (6 bases). This CDR3 is 13 amino acids long. Trimming removed 8 bases from V and 3 bases from J, with 11 bases in between. Germline V gives CDR1 LGHDT, CDR2 YNNKEL (reference sequence). The DNA for the CDR3 is TGTGCCAGCTCGACAGGCTTCAATCAGCCCCAGCATTTT. Amino acid sequence: CASSTGFNQPQHF.